Sequencing of this T cell receptor beta chain was carried out in a study of blood T cell repertoires in COVID-19. Looking at the study overall: The United States, Italy and Spain supplied acute and convalescent COVID-19 samples.

Authors' processing steps: Amplifying reference gene primers gave estimates of nucleated cell counts. Sequencing was performed with immunoSEQ multiplex PCR; in TCRdb, only in-frame clones are kept and a portion is missing. V, J and clone size are those of that table, while D and trimming were read from the DNA. The sample contains more than 90,000 clones, less than 85% of which appear only once. Germline loops: CDR1 LNHDA, CDR2 SQIVND (reference sequence). Trimming took 7 bases from V and 4 from J, leaving 13 bases between them. The CDR3 is 13 residues long. This TCR derives from a middle-aged man with acute or convalescent COVID-19. The chain is built from TRBV19 and TRBJ1-2, with D perhaps TRBD1 (6 bases). Material for sequencing was peripheral blood. DNA of the CDR3: TGTGCCAGTACCGTACAGGGTGGCTATGGCTACACCTTC. Its translation is CASTVQGGYGYTF.